The clone carrying this TCR beta chain was counted between two and nine times. With random hexamers, 0.5 to 1 ug RNA was reverse transcribed. MiXCR, applied by TCRdb to the immunoSEQ multiplex PCR reads, yields one record per CDR3 protein. The profile shows roughly 250,000 distinct CDR3 sequences, about 96% of them singletons. The data are from a study of CD8 T cells in Susac syndrome. CDR1 and CDR2 from the germline V gene are LGHDT and YNNKEL (reference sequence). V gave up 6 bases and J gave up 4 bases, with 10 bases separating them. The CDR3 runs 12 residues. The rearrangement uses TRBV3-1 and TRBJ2-7; D unclear. Sequences were obtained from CD4+ T cells from PBMCs. The sequence was obtained from a human donor with Susac syndrome. CDR3 loop: CASSSRNYEQYF. In nucleotides, the CDR3 is TGTGCCAGCAGTTCCCGGAATTACGAGCAGTACTTC.